The 28 T cell receptor beta chains below come from one sample, sequenced in a study of blood T cell repertoires in COVID-19. Repertoires were generated with immunoSEQ multiplex PCR, while TCRdb's copy carries only in-frame clones and drops some. The table has about 78,000 clones, about three quarters seen once. Sequenced: peripheral blood. These receptors were taken from a human donor in a cohort sampled during active COVID-19.

This chain links TRBV14 with TRBJ1-4; perhaps TRBD1 as D (5 bases). V was pared by 0 bases and J by 5 bases, with 13 bases between. The germline CDR1 and CDR2 sequences are SGHDN and FVKESK. This CDR3 region has 16 residues. The CDR3 sequence is CASSQDEQAFNEKLFF. CDR3 coding DNA: TGTGCCAGCAGCCAAGATGAACAGGCCTTCAATGAAAAACTGTTTTTT.

The chain employs TRBV7-2 and TRBJ2-3; tentative D call: TRBD2 (6 bases). Trimming removed 5 bases at V and 4 bases at J, with 10 bases between. The germline CDR1 and CDR2 sequences are SGHTA and FQGNSA. This CDR3 has 13 amino acids. CDR3 loop: CASSPPGADTQYF. The CDR3 DNA follows: TGTGCCAGCAGCCCACCGGGGGCAGATACGCAGTATTTT.

The V and J genes are TRBV29-1 and TRBJ2-5; 12 nucleotides match TRBD2. The germline gives CDR1 SQVTM, CDR2 ANQGSEA. The CDR3 runs to 16 residues. Trimming at V came to 4 bases and at J to 7 bases, leaving 13 bases not matched to a gene. CDR3 sequence (DNA): TGCAGCGTTGCTACTAGCGGGGGGCCCGGAGGCGGGACCCAGTACTTC. Translating gives CSVATSGGPGGGTQYF.

CDR3 residues: CASSLGTGRGTGELFF. CDR3 DNA sequence: TGTGCCAGCAGTTTAGGGACAGGGCGGGGCACCGGGGAGCTGTTTTTT. This chain links TRBV28 with TRBJ2-2; 9 bases align to TRBD1. Trimming cost V 2 bases and J 4 bases; bases outside gene matches: 5. The germline CDR1 and CDR2 sequences are MDHEN and SYDVKM. The CDR3 loop spans 16 amino acids.

This clone was seen a single time. This chain links TRBV11-2 with TRBJ2-3; 7 bases are shared with TRBD1. The V segment lost 6 bases and the J segment 4 bases; nucleotides outside the gene matches: 7. This CDR3 comprises 14 residues. CDR1 is SGHAT, CDR2 FQNNGV, per germline. CDR3 protein: CASRLQTGADTQYF. For the CDR3, the DNA is TGTGCCAGCAGACTACAAACAGGGGCAGATACGCAGTATTTT.

This sequence joins TRBV7-2 and TRBJ2-7, with 8 bases fitting TRBD1. Germline V gives CDR1 SGHTA, CDR2 FQGNSA. The CDR3 extends over 16 amino acids. Trimming cost V 0 bases and J 3 bases; bases outside gene matches: 7. As DNA, the CDR3 is TGTGCCAGCAGCTTAGCCGCCGGGACAGGCTTCTACGAGCAGTACTTC. This codes for CASSLAAGTGFYEQYF. Full variable domain (outside the CDR3, taken from reference TRBV7-2 and TRBJ2-7): GAGVSQSPSNKVTEKGKDVELRCDPISGHTALYWYRQSLGQGLEFLIYFQGNSAPDKSGLPSDRFSAERTGGSVSTLTIQRTQQEDSAVYLCASSLAAGTGFYEQYFGPGTRLTVT.

A few counts support this clone. In DNA form, the CDR3 reads TGTGCCACCAGTGATGTCCGGGACAGGGTTGGAGAGACCCAGTACTTC. It specifies CATSDVRDRVGETQYF. The chain has TRBV24-1 and TRBJ2-5, with 9 bases lining up with TRBD1. CDR3 size: 16 residues. Germline V gene data show CDR1 as KGHDR and CDR2 as SFDVKD. Germline trimming cut 3 bases from V and 4 bases from J; bases unmatched to any gene: 8.

This clone was recorded a few times. The V and J genes are TRBV9 and TRBJ2-3; a weak D match, TRBD1 (5 bases). CDR1 is SGDLS and CDR2 is YYNGEE in the germline V gene. The CDR3 spans 16 residues. Trimming removed 4 bases from V and 2 bases from J, with 17 bases in between. CDR3 coding DNA: TGTGCCAGCAGCCGACAGAATGGGGCTGTCACAGATACGCAGTATTTT. Its translation: CASSRQNGAVTDTQYF.

The chain combines TRBV30 with TRBJ2-5, with a possible D match to TRBD2 (7 bases). The V end lost 4 bases, the J end lost 1 base, and 13 bases lay between the germline ends. The CDR3 has 14 amino acids. In germline, CDR1 is GTSNPN, CDR2 SVGIG (reference sequence). Written as DNA, the CDR3 is TGTGCCTGGACACAGGGACTACCCCAAGAGACCCAGTACTTC. This codes for CAWTQGLPQETQYF.

This chain links TRBV7-2 with TRBJ1-4, with 11 bases matching TRBD1. J was trimmed by 6 bases and V by 2 bases; bases with no gene match: 5. The CDR3 contains 16 residues. From germline, CDR1 is SGHTA and CDR2 FQGNSA. This chain's CDR3 is CASSLHPGQGDEKLFF. The CDR3 region has the DNA TGTGCCAGCAGCTTACACCCGGGACAGGGGGATGAAAAACTGTTTTTT.

The V and J genes are TRBV4-3 and TRBJ2-7; 11 nucleotides match TRBD1. The CDR3 is 16 residues long. Trimming cost V 5 bases and J 0 bases; bases outside gene matches: 6. Germline V gene data show CDR1 as LGHNA and CDR2 as YSLEER. The CDR3 here is CASSAGQGVPSYEQYF. Here the CDR3 DNA reads TGCGCCAGCAGCGCGGGACAGGGGGTACCCTCCTACGAGCAGTACTTC.

This clone was counted only a few times. The chain carries TRBV7-8 and TRBJ1-5; TRBD1 matches 9 bases. Germline CDR1 and CDR2: SGHVS and FQNEAQ. The CDR3 totals 15 residues. The ends lost 8 bases at V and 4 bases at J; junction bases unmatched: 9. The CDR3 here is CASGPSGQGNQPQHF. CDR3 nucleotides: TGTGCCAGCGGCCCCTCAGGACAGGGGAATCAGCCCCAGCATTTT.

This clone has just one count. This chain links TRBV6-6 with TRBJ2-2, with 8 nucleotides matching TRBD1. Losses at the gene ends were 5 bases for V and 8 bases for J; bases not matched to a gene: 7. Germline CDR1 is MNHNY and CDR2 is SVGAGI (reference sequence). The CDR3 runs to 14 residues. CDR3: CASSPGQGRGELFF. CDR3 coding DNA: TGTGCCAGCAGTCCTGGACAGGGAAGGGGGGAGCTGTTTTTT.

The chain joins TRBV5-1 to TRBJ1-4; 7 bases align to TRBD1. Germline CDR1 SGHRS, CDR2 YFSETQ. J was trimmed by 4 bases and V by 4 bases; bases with no gene match: 7. The CDR3 is 15 residues long. The chain's CDR3 is CASSTRQGGNEKLFF. The CDR3 nucleotides read TGCGCCAGCAGCACCCGACAGGGTGGTAATGAAAAACTGTTTTTT.

The rearrangement joins TRBV4-2 to TRBJ2-1; TRBD2 aligns across 14 bases. The CDR3 runs 16 residues. V dropped 1 base and J dropped 4; count of bases not matched to a gene: 0. CDR1 is LGHNA, CDR2 YNFKEQ, per germline. CDR3 protein: CASSQGTSGGYNEQFF. The CDR3 region has the DNA TGTGCCAGCAGCCAAGGGACTAGCGGGGGGTACAATGAGCAGTTCTTC.

This clone was seen a handful of times. This chain connects TRBV14 to TRBJ2-7, with TRBD2 as a possible D gene (6 bases). Per germline, CDR1 SGHDN and CDR2 FVKESK. The CDR3 extends over 15 amino acids. V lost 1 base and J lost 6, with 16 bases in between. The CDR3 DNA follows: TGTGCCAGCAGCCAAGCCGGAGGGAGATTCTTCGAGCAGTACTTC. It yields the protein CASSQAGGRFFEQYF.

The chain couples TRBV13 to TRBJ1-2; 10 bases align to TRBD1. The CDR3 covers 14 residues. The germline V gene encodes CDR1 PRHDT and CDR2 FYEKMQ (reference sequence). V dropped 5 bases and J dropped 5; count of bases not matched to a gene: 5. The CDR3 DNA reads TGTGCCAGCAGCCGGGGACAGGGGAAATATGGCTACACCTTC. It codes for CASSRGQGKYGYTF.

This chain links TRBV7-6 with TRBJ1-2; 10 bases match TRBD1. Per germline, CDR1 SGHVS and CDR2 FNYEAQ. The CDR3 loop spans 15 amino acids. V lost 2 bases to trimming and J lost 6 bases; unmatched junction nucleotides: 6. The CDR3 DNA sequence: TGTGCCAGCAGCTTAAGGGAGACAGGGGGCCATGGCTACACCTTC. Its translation: CASSLRETGGHGYTF.

The V call is TRBV7-3, the J call TRBJ2-1, with 12 bases matching TRBD2. Trimming cost V 4 bases and J 4 bases; bases outside gene matches: 2. CDR1 and CDR2 (germline): SGHTA, FQGTGA. This CDR3 comprises 15 residues. The CDR3 here is CASSSGLAGYNEQFF. As DNA, the CDR3 is TGTGCCAGCAGCTCCGGACTAGCGGGGTACAATGAGCAGTTCTTC.

This chain connects TRBV5-4 to TRBJ2-2; 7 bases map to TRBD2. The junction had 5 bases not matched to a gene; V was cut back by 5 bases and J by 4 bases. Looked up from germline, CDR1 is SGHNT and CDR2 is YYREEE (reference sequence). CDR3 length equals 14 residues. The CDR3 is CASSRDYLTGELFF. The CDR3 coding sequence is TGTGCCAGCAGTAGGGACTACCTCACCGGGGAGCTGTTTTTT.

The chain couples TRBV9 to TRBJ2-1, with 8 bases that match TRBD2. V shed 0 bases, J shed 8 bases, and the junction held 10 bases outside the gene matches. The CDR3 has 16 amino acids. Per germline, CDR1 SGDLS and CDR2 YYNGEE. In nucleotides, the CDR3 is TGTGCCAGCAGCGTAGAGGGAATAGCGGGGAGGGATGAGCAGTTCTTC. Translated: CASSVEGIAGRDEQFF.

The CDR3: CASSPAGGPTDTQYF. The CDR3 nucleotides are TGTGCCAGCTCACCAGCGGGGGGGCCCACAGATACGCAGTATTTT. V usage is TRBV18 and J usage is TRBJ2-3, with 9 bases aligning to TRBD2. The V gene end was trimmed by 2 bases and the J gene end by 2 bases; junction bases not matched to a gene: 2. The CDR3 totals 15 residues. Germline V gene sequence: CDR1 KGHSH, CDR2 LQKENI.

The genes are TRBV18 and TRBJ2-5; 8 bases are shared with TRBD1. CDR3 length equals 14 residues. Germline loops: CDR1 KGHSH, CDR2 LQKENI. With V trimmed by 3 bases and J by 5 bases, 5 bases remained unmatched. The CDR3 region has the DNA TGTGCCAGCTCACCCCGACAGGGGCAGGAGACCCAGTACTTC. Its protein product is CASSPRQGQETQYF.

The chain recombines TRBV10-2 with TRBJ1-6; D is unclear. Trimming removed 5 bases from V and 9 bases from J, with 14 bases in between. This CDR3 has 14 residues. CDR1 and CDR2 from the germline V gene are WSHSY and SAAADI. CDR3 sequence: CASSRSEGTSPLHF. CDR3 coding DNA: TGCGCCAGCAGTCGCTCAGAGGGTACTTCACCCCTCCACTTT.

The chain recombines TRBV2 with TRBJ2-3; D might be TRBD1 (6 bases). This CDR3 has 12 amino acids. Trimming stripped 7 bases from V and 6 bases from J, with 11 bases between. Germline V gives CDR1 SNHLY, CDR2 FYNNEI. DNA for the CDR3: TGTGCCAGCAACCACAGGGAGGATACGCAGTATTTT. This encodes CASNHREDTQYF.

In this sample, this clone turned up once. J is TRBJ1-3 and V is TRBV12-3 or TRBV12-4, with 8 bases aligning to TRBD1. The ends lost 5 bases at V and 8 bases at J; junction bases unmatched: 5. The CDR3 totals 13 residues. This CDR3 is CASSKDRGDTIYF. DNA for the CDR3: TGTGCCAGCAGTAAAGACAGGGGAGACACCATATATTTT.

DNA of the CDR3: TGTGCCAGCAGTTTAACCGGCGGGGTGGGAAACATTCAGTACTTC. This codes for CASSLTGGVGNIQYF. The genes are TRBV27 and TRBJ2-4; tentative D call: TRBD2 (6 bases). This CDR3 region has 15 residues. Trimming left V 2 bases short and J 6 bases short, with 14 bases between. Germline CDR1 and CDR2: MNHEY and SMNVEV (reference sequence).

This chain connects TRBV19 to TRBJ1-4; TRBD1 agrees at 7 bases. Germline CDR1 and CDR2: LNHDA and SQIVND (reference sequence). V lost 5 bases, J lost 8 bases, and 5 bases stayed unmatched. This CDR3 spans 13 amino acids. The DNA of the CDR3 is TGTGCCAGTAGTTACAGGGGAGGAGAAAAACTGTTTTTT. Translation gives CASSYRGGEKLFF. Together with reference TRBV19 and TRBJ1-4, the CDR3 gives the full variable domain: DGGITQSPKYLFRKEGQNVTLSCEQNLNHDAMYWYRQDPGQGLRLIYYSQIVNDFQKGDIAEGYSVSREKKESFPLTVTSAQKNPTAFYLCASSYRGGEKLFFGSGTQLSVL.